This T cell receptor beta chain comes out of a study of long-term antiretroviral therapy in people with HIV. Study-wide results and limits: Diversity increased after ART yet remained lower than in transplant donor controls. ART adherence, viral resistance and therapy changes were not recorded. Repertoire dominance by clones expanded before ART was seen at all time points. Whereas controls had wider CDR3 length ranges, HIV repertoires had narrower ones.

About this clone itself: Its antigen is as yet unknown.

Assay version v3.0 of immunoSEQ was used, and it was run at survey level. Clones were sequenced by immunoSEQ multiplex PCR, and TCRdb holds only the in-frame ones, with some missing. The data show about 23,000 clones, about four fifths seen once. The length of the CDR3 is 15 residues. Germline assignment: CDR1 SGHTA and CDR2 FQGNSA. V dropped 10 bases and J dropped 0 bases, with 18 bases sitting between them. The sample in question was unsorted PBMCs, obtained 0.4 years after starting antiretroviral therapy. The source of this sequence is a man aged 45-65 years with HIV. The V gene is TRBV7-2, the J gene TRBJ1-2; no firm D call. CDR3 bases: TGTGCCACCAGAGACCCCACGCTAACTAACTATGGCTACACCTTC. Protein: CATRDPTLTNYGYTF.